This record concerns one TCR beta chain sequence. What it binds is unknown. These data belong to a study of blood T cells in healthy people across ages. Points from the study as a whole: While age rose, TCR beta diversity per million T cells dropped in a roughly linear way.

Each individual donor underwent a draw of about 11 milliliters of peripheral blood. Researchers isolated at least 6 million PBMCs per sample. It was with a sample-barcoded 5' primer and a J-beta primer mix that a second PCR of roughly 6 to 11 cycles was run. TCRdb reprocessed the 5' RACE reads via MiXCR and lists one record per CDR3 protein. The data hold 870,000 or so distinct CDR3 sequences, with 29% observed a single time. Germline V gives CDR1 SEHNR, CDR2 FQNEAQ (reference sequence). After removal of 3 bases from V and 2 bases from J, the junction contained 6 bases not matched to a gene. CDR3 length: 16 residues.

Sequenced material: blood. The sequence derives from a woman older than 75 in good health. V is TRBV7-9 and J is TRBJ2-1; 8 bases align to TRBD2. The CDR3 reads CASSLEGSGAYNEQFF. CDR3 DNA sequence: TGTGCCAGCAGCTTGGAGGGTAGCGGGGCCTACAATGAGCAGTTCTTC.